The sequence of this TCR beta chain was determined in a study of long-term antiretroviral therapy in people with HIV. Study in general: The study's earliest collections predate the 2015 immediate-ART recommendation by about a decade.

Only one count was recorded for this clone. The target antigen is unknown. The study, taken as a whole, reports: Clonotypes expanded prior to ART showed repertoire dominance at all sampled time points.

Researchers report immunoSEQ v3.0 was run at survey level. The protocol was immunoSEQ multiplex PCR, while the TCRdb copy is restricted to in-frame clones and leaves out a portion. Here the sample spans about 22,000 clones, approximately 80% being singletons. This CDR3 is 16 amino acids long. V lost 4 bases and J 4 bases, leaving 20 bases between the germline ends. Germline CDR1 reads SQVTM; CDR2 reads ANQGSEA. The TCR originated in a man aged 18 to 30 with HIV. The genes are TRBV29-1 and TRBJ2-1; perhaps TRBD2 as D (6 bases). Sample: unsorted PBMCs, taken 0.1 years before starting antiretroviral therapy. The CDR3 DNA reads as TGCAGCGTTGTTCGTGGTAGCGGCATTTTTTACAATGAGCAGTTCTTC. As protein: CSVVRGSGIFYNEQFF.